The clone carrying this T cell receptor (beta chain) came up many times. Its cognate antigen is unknown. A read error may explain this, as a much larger clone is one base away. Amplification of TCR beta CDR3 from genomic DNA used two-round multiplex PCR. Gene-specific primers for each TRBV and TRBJ gene drove first-round PCR. TCRdb passed the multiplex PCR reads through MiXCR, listing each CDR3 protein once. Of under 35,000 distinct CDR3 sequences in the sample, around two fifths were seen once. With 1 base clipped from V and 3 bases from J, the junction kept 8 bases outside the gene matches. Germline V gives CDR1 SGHVS, CDR2 FQNEAQ. This CDR3 spans 16 amino acids. The data stem from a study of prognosis after radiotherapy for stage I lung cancer. At the level of the study: None of the patients had concurrent treatment alongside stereotactic body radiotherapy. Distant metastasis occurred in a handful of patients at a median of roughly seven months after radiotherapy, while roughly 16 showed no significant progression. Study-level results: Patients who went on to get distant metastases had lower Shannon entropy after stereotactic body radiation therapy. TRBV and TRBJ gene usage reportedly differed between patients with and without metastases.

The specimen comprised PBMCs, sampled before or after stereotactic body radiation therapy (not recorded which). V is TRBV7-8 and J is TRBJ2-7; 8 bases match TRBD2. This TCR was sampled from a donor over 45 with non-small cell lung cancer. Written as DNA, the CDR3 is TGTGCCAGCAGCTTAGGAACCGGCGGGGGGAGCTACGAGCAGTACTTC. It specifies CASSLGTGGGSYEQYF.